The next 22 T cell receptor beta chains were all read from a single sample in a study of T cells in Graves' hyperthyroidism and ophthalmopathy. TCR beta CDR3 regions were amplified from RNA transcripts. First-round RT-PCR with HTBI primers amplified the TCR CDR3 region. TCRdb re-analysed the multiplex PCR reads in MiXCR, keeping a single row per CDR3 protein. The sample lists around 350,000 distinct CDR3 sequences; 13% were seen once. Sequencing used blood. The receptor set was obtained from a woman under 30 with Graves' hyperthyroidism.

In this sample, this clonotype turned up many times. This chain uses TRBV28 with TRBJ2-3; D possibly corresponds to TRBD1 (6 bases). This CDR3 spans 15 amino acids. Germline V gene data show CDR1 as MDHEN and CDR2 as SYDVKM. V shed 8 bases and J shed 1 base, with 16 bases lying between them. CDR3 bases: TGTGCCAGCTCCGATGCACAGGGCCGCACAGATACGCAGTATTTT. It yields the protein CASSDAQGRTDTQYF.

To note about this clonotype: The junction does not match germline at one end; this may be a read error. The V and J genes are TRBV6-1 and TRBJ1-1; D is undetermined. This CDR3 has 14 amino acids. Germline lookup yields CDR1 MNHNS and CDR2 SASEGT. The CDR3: CASSDKGRNTEASF. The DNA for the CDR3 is TGTGCCAGCAGTGATAAAGGGCGGAACACTGAAGCTTCCTTT.

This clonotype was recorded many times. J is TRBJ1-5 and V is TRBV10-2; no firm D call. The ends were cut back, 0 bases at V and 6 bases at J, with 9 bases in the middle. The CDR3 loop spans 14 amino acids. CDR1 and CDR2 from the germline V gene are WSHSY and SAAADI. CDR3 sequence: CASSESVLGQPQHF. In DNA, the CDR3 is TGCGCCAGCAGTGAGTCGGTTCTGGGTCAGCCCCAGCATTTT.

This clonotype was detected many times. CDR3 nucleotides: TGTGCCAGCAGCTTAGGTGCTTCGGTGGGCCAGCCCCAGCATTTT. Translating gives CASSLGASVGQPQHF. This chain joins TRBV7-8 and TRBJ1-5, with D uncertain. The CDR3 consists of 15 residues. Trimming removed 1 base at V and 7 bases at J, with 14 bases between. Germline-derived CDR1 and CDR2 are SGHVS and FQNEAQ.

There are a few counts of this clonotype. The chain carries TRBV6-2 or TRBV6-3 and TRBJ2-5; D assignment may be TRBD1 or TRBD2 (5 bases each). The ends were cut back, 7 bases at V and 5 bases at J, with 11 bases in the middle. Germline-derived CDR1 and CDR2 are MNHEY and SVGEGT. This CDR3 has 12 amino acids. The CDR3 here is CASTGLGETQYF. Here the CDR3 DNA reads TGTGCCAGCACGGGGCTTGGGGAGACCCAGTACTTC.

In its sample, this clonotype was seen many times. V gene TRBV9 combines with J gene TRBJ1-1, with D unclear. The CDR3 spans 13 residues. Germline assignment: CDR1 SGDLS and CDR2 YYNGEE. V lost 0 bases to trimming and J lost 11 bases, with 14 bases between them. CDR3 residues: CASSVGAVERAFF. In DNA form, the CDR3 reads TGTGCCAGCAGCGTAGGAGCGGTTGAGAGGGCTTTCTTT.

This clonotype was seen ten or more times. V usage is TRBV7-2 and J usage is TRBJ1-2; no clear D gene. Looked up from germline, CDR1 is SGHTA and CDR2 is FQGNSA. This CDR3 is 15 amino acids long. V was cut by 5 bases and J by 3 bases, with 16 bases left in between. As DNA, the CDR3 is TGTGCCAGCAGCCACACGAAAGGGCTAGACTATGGCTACACCTTC. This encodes CASSHTKGLDYGYTF.

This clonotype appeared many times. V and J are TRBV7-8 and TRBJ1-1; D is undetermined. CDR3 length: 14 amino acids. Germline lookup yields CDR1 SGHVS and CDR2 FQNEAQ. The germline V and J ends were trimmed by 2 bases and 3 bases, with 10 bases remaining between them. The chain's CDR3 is CASSLYDGDTEAFF. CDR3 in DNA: TGTGCCAGCAGCTTATACGACGGGGACACTGAAGCTTTCTTT.

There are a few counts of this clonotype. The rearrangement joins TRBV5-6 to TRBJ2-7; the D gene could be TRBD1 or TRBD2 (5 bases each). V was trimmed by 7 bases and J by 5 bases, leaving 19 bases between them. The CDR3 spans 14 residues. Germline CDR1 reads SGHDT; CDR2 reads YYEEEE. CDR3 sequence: CASSEFSGSHEQYF. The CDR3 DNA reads TGTGCCAGCTCAGAATTTTCAGGGAGCCACGAGCAGTACTTC. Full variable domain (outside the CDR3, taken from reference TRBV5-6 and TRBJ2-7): DAGVTQSPTHLIKTRGQQVTLRCSPKSGHDTVSWYQQALGQGPQFIFQYYEEEERQRGNFPDRFSGHQFPNYSSELNVNALLLGDSALYLCASSEFSGSHEQYFGPGTRLTVT.

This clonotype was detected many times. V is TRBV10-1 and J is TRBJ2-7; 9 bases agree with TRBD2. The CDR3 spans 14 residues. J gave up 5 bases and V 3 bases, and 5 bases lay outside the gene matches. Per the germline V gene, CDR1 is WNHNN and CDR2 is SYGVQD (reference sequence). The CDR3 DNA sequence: TGCGCCAGCAGTGAAGGTAGCGGGGGACACGAGCAGTACTTC. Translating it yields CASSEGSGGHEQYF.

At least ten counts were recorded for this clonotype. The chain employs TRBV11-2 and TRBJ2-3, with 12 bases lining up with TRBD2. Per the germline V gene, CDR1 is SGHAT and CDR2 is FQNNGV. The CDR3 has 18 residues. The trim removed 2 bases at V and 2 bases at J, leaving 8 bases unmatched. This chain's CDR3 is CASSLSRLAGVFTDTQYF. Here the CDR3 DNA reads TGTGCCAGCAGCTTAAGCAGACTAGCGGGAGTGTTCACAGATACGCAGTATTTT.

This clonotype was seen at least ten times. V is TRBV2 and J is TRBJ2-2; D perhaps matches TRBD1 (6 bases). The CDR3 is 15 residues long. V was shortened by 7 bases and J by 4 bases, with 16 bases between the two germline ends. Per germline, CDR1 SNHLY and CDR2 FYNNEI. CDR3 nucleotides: TGTGCCAGCACCAGGGGAGAGGTTGTCACCGGGGAGCTGTTTTTT. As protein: CASTRGEVVTGELFF. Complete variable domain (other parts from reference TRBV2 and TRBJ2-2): EPEVTQTPSHQVTQMGQEVILRCVPISNHLYFYWYRQILGQKVEFLVSFYNNEISEKSEIFDDQFSVERPDGSNFTLKIRSTKLEDSAMYFCASTRGEVVTGELFFGEGSRLTVL.

The CDR3 DNA is TGTGCCAGCAGCCAGGGAGGGTGGGGGTCCAGCACAGATACGCAGTATTTT. This encodes CASSQGGWGSSTDTQYF. This chain uses TRBV7-9 with TRBJ2-3, with 7 bases identical to TRBD2. Germline assignment: CDR1 SEHNR and CDR2 FQNEAQ (reference sequence). CDR3 length: 17 residues. The V and J ends lost 5 bases and 0 bases, in that order; junction bases with no gene match: 11.

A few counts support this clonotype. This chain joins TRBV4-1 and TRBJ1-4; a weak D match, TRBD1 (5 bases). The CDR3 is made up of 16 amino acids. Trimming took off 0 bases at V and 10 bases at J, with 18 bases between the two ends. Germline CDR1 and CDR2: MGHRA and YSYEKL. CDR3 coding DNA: TGCGCCAGCAGCCAAGAATGGTCATCTCCTAGGGGAAAACTGTTTTTT. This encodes CASSQEWSSPRGKLFF.

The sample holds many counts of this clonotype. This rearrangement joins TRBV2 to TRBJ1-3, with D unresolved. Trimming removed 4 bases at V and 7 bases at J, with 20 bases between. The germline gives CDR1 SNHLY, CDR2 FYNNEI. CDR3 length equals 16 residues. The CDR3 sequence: CASSGAPASLGNTIYF. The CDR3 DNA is TGTGCCAGCAGTGGAGCCCCCGCTTCCTTAGGGAACACCATATATTTT.

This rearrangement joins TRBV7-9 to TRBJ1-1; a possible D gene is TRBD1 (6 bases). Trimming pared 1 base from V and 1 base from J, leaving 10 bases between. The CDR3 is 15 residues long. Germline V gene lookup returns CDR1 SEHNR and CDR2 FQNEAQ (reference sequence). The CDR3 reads CASSLVGGANTEAFF. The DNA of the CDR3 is TGTGCCAGCAGCTTAGTCGGGGGGGCGAACACTGAAGCTTTCTTT.

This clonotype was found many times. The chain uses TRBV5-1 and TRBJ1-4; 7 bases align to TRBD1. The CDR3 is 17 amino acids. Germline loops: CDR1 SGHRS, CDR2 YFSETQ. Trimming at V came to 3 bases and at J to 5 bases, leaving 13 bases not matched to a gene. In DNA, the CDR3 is TGCGCCAGCAGCTCCGGGACAGACGGCCCCTCCAATGAAAAACTGTTTTTT. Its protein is CASSSGTDGPSNEKLFF. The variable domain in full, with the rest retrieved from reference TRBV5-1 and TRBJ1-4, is KAGVTQTPRYLIKTRGQQVTLSCSPISGHRSVSWYQQTPGQGLQFLFEYFSETQRNKGNFPGRFSGRQFSNSRSEMNVSTLELGDSALYLCASSSGTDGPSNEKLFFGSGTQLSVL.

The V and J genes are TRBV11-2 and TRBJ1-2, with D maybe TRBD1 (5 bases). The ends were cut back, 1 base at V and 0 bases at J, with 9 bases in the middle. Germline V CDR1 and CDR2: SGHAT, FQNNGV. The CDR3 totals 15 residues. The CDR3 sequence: CASSLGGSSNYGYTF. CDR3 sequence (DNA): TGTGCCAGCAGCTTAGGGGGCAGTTCTAACTATGGCTACACCTTC.

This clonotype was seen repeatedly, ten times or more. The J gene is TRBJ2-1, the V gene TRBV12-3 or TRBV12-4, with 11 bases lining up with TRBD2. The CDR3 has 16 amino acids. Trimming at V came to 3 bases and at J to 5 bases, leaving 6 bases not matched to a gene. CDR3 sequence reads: CASSFPSGRQHNEQFF. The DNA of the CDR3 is TGTGCCAGCAGTTTTCCTAGCGGGAGGCAACACAATGAGCAGTTCTTC.

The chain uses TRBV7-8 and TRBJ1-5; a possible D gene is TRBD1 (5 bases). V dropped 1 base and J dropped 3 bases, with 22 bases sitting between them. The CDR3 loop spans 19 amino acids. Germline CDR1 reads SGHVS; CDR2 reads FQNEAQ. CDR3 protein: CASSLGQGSLTYSNQPQHF. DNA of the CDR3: TGTGCCAGCAGCTTAGGGCAGGGTTCTCTTACCTACTCCAATCAGCCCCAGCATTTT. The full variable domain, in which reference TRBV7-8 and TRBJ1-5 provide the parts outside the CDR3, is GAGVSQSPRYKVAKRGQDVALRCDPISGHVSLFWYQQALGQGPEFLTYFQNEAQLDKSGLPSDRFFAERPEGSVSTLKIQRTQQEDSAVYLCASSLGQGSLTYSNQPQHFGDGTRLSIL.

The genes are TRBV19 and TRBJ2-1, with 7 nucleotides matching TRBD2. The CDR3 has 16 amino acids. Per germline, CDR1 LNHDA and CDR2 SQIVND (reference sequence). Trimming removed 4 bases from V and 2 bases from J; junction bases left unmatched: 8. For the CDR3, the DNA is TGTGCCAGTAGTACAACCCTGGGAGGGGCCTACAATGAGCAGTTCTTC. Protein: CASSTTLGGAYNEQFF.

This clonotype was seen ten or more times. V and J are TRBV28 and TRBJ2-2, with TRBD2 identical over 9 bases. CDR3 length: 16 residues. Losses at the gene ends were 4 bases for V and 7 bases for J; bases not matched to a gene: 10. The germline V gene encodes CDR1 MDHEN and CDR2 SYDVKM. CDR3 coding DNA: TGTGCCAGCAGTTGGCGGGGGGGCTATTCGAACGGGGAGCTGTTTTTT. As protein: CASSWRGGYSNGELFF.